This T cell receptor beta chain was sequenced in a study of tumor-infiltrating lymphocytes in primary liver carcinoma. Findings and limits, study-wide: For tumor-adjacent and tumor-blood pairs, overlap was less than that seen for tumor region pairs.

The length of the CDR3 is 15 residues. Germline CDR1 reads MNHEY; CDR2 reads SVGAGI. Concerning this clonotype: Its target is unknown. With a much larger clone just one base away, this may be a read error.

The template, about 550 ng total RNA, yielded TCR beta cDNA made with a constant-region primer. Slightly modified ARM-PCR served as the procedure for the TCR beta libraries. These libraries came from three rounds of nested multiplex PCR. Use of TRBV1-TRBV30 forward primers with a C-beta reverse primer characterized the first two PCR rounds, which lasted roughly 11 cycles each. From the multiplex PCR reads, TCRdb called clonotypes with MiXCR, one entry per CDR3 protein. The table shows more than 100,000 distinct CDR3 sequences, with 60% to 70% occurring only once. Total RNA and DNA came together from approximately 20-30 mg of bulk tissue without cell sorting. No treatment had been given to the patients, who were chronically infected with HBV. Each tumor sample had over 75% viable tumor cells.

This clonotype was obtained from a woman aged 60-75 years with primary liver carcinoma and hepatitis B virus infection. V is TRBV6-5 and J is TRBJ2-7; TRBD2 matches at 9 bases. The sequencing input was liver tumor tissue from sampling region 1. Subset of the sample: tumor region T1, superior pole. CDR3 amino acids: CASSYSSGSSYDQYF. CDR3 DNA sequence: TGTGCCAGCAGTTACTCTAGCGGGAGCTCCTACGACCAGTACTTC.